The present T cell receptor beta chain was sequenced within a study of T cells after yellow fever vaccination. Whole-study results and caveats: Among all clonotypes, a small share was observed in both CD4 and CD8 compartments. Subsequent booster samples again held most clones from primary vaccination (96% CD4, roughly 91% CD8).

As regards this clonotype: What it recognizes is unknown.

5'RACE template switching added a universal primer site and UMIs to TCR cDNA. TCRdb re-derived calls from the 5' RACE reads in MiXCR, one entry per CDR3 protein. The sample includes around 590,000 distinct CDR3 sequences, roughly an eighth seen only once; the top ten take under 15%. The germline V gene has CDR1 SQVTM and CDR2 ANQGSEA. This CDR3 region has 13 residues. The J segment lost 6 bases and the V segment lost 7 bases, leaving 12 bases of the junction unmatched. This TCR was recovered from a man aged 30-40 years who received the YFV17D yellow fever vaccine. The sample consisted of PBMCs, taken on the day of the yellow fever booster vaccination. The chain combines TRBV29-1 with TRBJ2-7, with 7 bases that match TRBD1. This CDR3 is CSAKGQSEVEQYF. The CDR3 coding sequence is TGCAGCGCAAAGGGACAGTCGGAGGTCGAGCAGTACTTC.